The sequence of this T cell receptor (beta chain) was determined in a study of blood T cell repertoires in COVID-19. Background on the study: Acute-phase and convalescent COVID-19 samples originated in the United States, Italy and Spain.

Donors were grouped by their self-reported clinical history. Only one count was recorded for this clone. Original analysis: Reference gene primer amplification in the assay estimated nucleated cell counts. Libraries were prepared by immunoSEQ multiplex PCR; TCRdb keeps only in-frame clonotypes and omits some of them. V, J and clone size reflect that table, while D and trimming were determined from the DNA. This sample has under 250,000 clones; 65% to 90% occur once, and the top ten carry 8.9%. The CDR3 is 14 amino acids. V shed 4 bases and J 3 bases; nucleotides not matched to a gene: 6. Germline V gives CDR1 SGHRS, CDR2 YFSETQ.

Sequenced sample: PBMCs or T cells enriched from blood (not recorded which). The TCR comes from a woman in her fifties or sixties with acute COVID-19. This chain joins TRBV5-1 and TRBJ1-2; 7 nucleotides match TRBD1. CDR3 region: CASSTTGAYYGYTF. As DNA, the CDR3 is TGCGCCAGCAGCACCACAGGGGCCTACTATGGCTACACCTTC.